This T cell receptor (beta chain) was identified in a study of monozygotic twins with cystic fibrosis. The study, taken as a whole, reports: Age, concordance and disease severity did not associate with shared CDR3 numbers. In 13 of 16 pairs, V gene usage was closest to the co-twin's.

For this clone: The antigen is undetermined.

Method: immunoSEQ multiplex PCR; TCRdb's copy keeps in-frame clones and lacks some. The sample lists 22,000 or so clones; around 87% were seen once. This CDR3 is built from 15 residues. The V end was cut by 4 bases, the J end by 1 base, with 12 bases between. The V gene's germline CDR1 is SGHKS and CDR2 YYEKEE (reference sequence). The specimen sequenced was blood. The chain uses TRBV5-5 and TRBJ1-5; D uncertain. This TCR was recovered from a woman aged 25 to 39 with cystic fibrosis. The CDR3 bases are TGTGCCAGCAGCCGCGGGTCAGGCAGCAATCAGCCCCAGCATTTT. This gives the protein CASSRGSGSNQPQHF. Complete variable domain (other parts from reference TRBV5-5 and TRBJ1-5): DAGVTQSPTHLIKTRGQQVTLRCSPISGHKSVSWYQQVLGQGPQFIFQYYEKEERGRGNFPDRFSARQFPNYSSELNVNALLLGDSALYLCASSRGSGSNQPQHFGDGTRLSIL.